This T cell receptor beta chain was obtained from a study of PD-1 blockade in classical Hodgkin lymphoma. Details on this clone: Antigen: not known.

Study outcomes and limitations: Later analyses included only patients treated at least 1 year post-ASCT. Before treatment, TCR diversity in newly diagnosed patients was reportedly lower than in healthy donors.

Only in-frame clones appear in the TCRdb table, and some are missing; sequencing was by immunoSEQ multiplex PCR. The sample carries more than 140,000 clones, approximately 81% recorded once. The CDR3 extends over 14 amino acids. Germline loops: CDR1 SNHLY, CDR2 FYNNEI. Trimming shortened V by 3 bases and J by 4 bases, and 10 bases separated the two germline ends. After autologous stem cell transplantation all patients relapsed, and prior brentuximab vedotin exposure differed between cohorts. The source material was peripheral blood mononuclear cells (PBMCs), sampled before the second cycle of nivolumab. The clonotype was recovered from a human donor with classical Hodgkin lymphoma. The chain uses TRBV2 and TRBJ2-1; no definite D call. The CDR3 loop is CASSDLSVYNEQFF. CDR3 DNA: TGTGCCAGCAGTGACCTCTCAGTTTACAATGAGCAGTTCTTC.